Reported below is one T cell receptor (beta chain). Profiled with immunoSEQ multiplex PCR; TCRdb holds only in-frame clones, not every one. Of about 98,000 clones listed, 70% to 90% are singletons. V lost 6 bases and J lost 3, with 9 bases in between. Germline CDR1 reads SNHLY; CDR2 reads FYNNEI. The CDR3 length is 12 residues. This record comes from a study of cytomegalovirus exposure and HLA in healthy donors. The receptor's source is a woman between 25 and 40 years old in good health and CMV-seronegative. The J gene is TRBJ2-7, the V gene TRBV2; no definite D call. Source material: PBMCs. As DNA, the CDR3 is TGTGCCAGCAGACTACTTCGCTACGAGCAGTACTTC. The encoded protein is CASRLLRYEQYF.